Below are 29 T cell receptor beta chains sequenced from a single sample in a study of shared clonotypes between healthy human individuals. Produced via immunoSEQ multiplex PCR; TCRdb's table is partial and in-frame only. Among over 950,000 clones listed, approximately 75% were seen once. The specimen was memory CD4+ T cells from PBMCs. Subset given: CD45RA-negative fraction. These receptors were collected from a man between 18 and 29 years old in good health. Some clones in this sample may be carry-over from other donors' samples.

The V and J genes are TRBV9 and TRBJ1-1, with no clear D. The V gene's germline CDR1 is SGDLS and CDR2 YYNGEE. The CDR3 extends over 13 amino acids. V dropped 1 base and J dropped 4 bases, with 8 bases sitting between them. The CDR3 reads CASSVSSGTEAFF. Written as DNA, the CDR3 is TGTGCCAGCAGCGTATCAAGTGGCACTGAAGCTTTCTTT.

This clone was observed a handful of times. The chain couples TRBV18 to TRBJ1-2; no reliable D call. CDR1 and CDR2 (germline): KGHSH, LQKENI. This CDR3 has 17 residues. Trimming shortened V by 1 base and J by 1 base, and 16 bases separated the two germline ends. CDR3 sequence: CASSPLAGVEGNYGYTF. The CDR3 DNA sequence: TGTGCCAGCTCACCACTAGCCGGGGTTGAAGGTAACTATGGCTACACCTTC.

The rearrangement links TRBV19 to TRBJ2-5; 10 bases are shared with TRBD1. Germline CDR1 reads LNHDA; CDR2 reads SQIVND (reference sequence). The CDR3 covers 18 residues. V shed 0 bases and J 5 bases; nucleotides not matched to a gene: 12. CDR3 in amino acids: CASSIDTVPGQGLETQYF. DNA for the CDR3: TGTGCCAGTAGTATAGATACAGTTCCGGGACAGGGGTTGGAGACCCAGTACTTC.

This chain links TRBV30 with TRBJ1-6; 7 positions match TRBD1. The CDR3 sequence is 15 residues long. V trimming: 0 bases; J trimming: 9 bases; junction bases outside the gene matches: 8. Germline CDR1 GTSNPN, CDR2 SVGIG (reference sequence). The CDR3 coding sequence is TGTGCCTGGAGTGTACTCACAGGGGCGGCTTCACCCCTCCACTTT. Its protein product is CAWSVLTGAASPLHF.

The chain uses TRBV9 and TRBJ2-7, with a possible D match to TRBD2 (6 bases). V was pared by 4 bases and J by 0 bases, with 11 bases between. In germline, CDR1 is SGDLS, CDR2 YYNGEE. This CDR3 contains 14 residues. The CDR3 coding sequence is TGTGCCAGCAGCCCTGCGGGGAGCTCCTACGAGCAGTACTTC. Amino acids: CASSPAGSSYEQYF.

The rearrangement uses TRBV7-2 and TRBJ1-1, with 8 nucleotides matching TRBD1. Germline V lookup: CDR1 SGHTA, CDR2 FQGNSA. This CDR3 has 14 residues. Germline trimming cut 6 bases from V and 3 bases from J; bases unmatched to any gene: 6. The DNA of the CDR3 is TGTGCCAGCAGTCCTCGGACAGGGTACACTGAAGCTTTCTTT. It codes for CASSPRTGYTEAFF. Drawing the rest from reference TRBV7-2 and TRBJ1-1, the complete variable domain is GAGVSQSPSNKVTEKGKDVELRCDPISGHTALYWYRQSLGQGLEFLIYFQGNSAPDKSGLPSDRFSAERTGGSVSTLTIQRTQQEDSAVYLCASSPRTGYTEAFFGQGTRLTVV.

J is TRBJ2-5 and V is TRBV6-6; TRBD1 aligns across 9 bases. This CDR3 contains 15 residues. Germline trimming cut 6 bases from V and 5 bases from J; bases unmatched to any gene: 10. CDR1 MNHNY and CDR2 SVGAGI come from the germline V gene (reference sequence). The CDR3 is CASSSRTGVGETQYF. CDR3 nucleotide sequence: TGTGCCAGCAGCTCGCGGACAGGGGTGGGGGAGACCCAGTACTTC.

J is TRBJ1-1 and V is TRBV19, with a tentative D call TRBD1 (5 bases). Germline CDR1 LNHDA, CDR2 SQIVND (reference sequence). V lost 3 bases to trimming and J lost 2 bases, with 10 bases between them. This CDR3 spans 14 amino acids. The CDR3 sequence: CASSIRRTNTEAFF. DNA for the CDR3: TGTGCCAGTAGTATTAGGCGGACAAACACTGAAGCTTTCTTT.

The rearrangement links TRBV19 to TRBJ1-2; TRBD1 is a possible D gene (6 bases). Germline lookup yields CDR1 LNHDA and CDR2 SQIVND (reference sequence). The V end lost 5 bases, the J end lost 4 bases, and 14 bases lay between the germline ends. This CDR3 is built from 14 residues. The CDR3 spells CASSVSGDVYGYTF. CDR3 nucleotide sequence: TGTGCCAGTAGTGTTTCAGGGGACGTCTATGGCTACACCTTC.

The rearrangement joins TRBV5-4 to TRBJ1-1; 9 bases line up with TRBD1. From germline, CDR1 is SGHNT and CDR2 YYREEE (reference sequence). This CDR3 comprises 15 residues. Trimming removed 1 base from V and 0 bases from J; junction bases left unmatched: 1. CDR3 in amino acids: CASSLTGGLNTEAFF. DNA for the CDR3: TGTGCCAGCAGCTTGACAGGGGGCCTGAACACTGAAGCTTTCTTT.

V usage is TRBV28 and J usage is TRBJ2-3; no clear D gene. Germline CDR1 MDHEN, CDR2 SYDVKM. The CDR3 totals 12 residues. Trimming stripped 11 bases from V and 3 bases from J, with 12 bases between. The CDR3 sequence: CAWGGMTDTQYF. The CDR3, as DNA: TGTGCCTGGGGTGGCATGACAGATACGCAGTATTTT.

The chain uses TRBV28 and TRBJ2-1; D perhaps matches TRBD2 (5 bases). Per the germline V gene, CDR1 is MDHEN and CDR2 is SYDVKM. This CDR3 is built from 11 residues. Trimming left V 7 bases short and J 10 bases short, with 11 bases between. The CDR3 nucleotides read TGTGCCAGCACCCGCGGCGGGGAGCAGTTCTTC. It is translated as CASTRGGEQFF.

The chain uses TRBV20-1 and TRBJ2-7; TRBD1 is a possible D gene (6 bases). CDR1 is DFQATT and CDR2 is SNEGSKA in the germline V gene (reference sequence). The V end lost 4 bases, the J end lost 3 bases, and 7 bases lay between the germline ends. This CDR3 is 11 amino acids long. Written as DNA, the CDR3 is TGCAGTGCTACAGGGGTCTACGAGCAGTACTTC. Amino acid sequence: CSATGVYEQYF.

The gene calls are TRBV2 and TRBJ1-1; possibly TRBD1 for D (5 bases). The CDR3 is 14 amino acids. Trimming cost V 2 bases and J 3 bases, with 10 bases left between them. Germline V lookup: CDR1 SNHLY, CDR2 FYNNEI. The DNA of the CDR3 is TGTGCCAGCAGTGAATGGGGGGTGTACACTGAAGCTTTCTTT. It yields the protein CASSEWGVYTEAFF.

This clone came up once. The J gene is TRBJ2-3, the V gene TRBV28; D remains ambiguous. CDR3 length equals 16 residues. Trimming removed 8 bases from V and 8 bases from J, with 26 bases in between. Germline lookup yields CDR1 MDHEN and CDR2 SYDVKM. The CDR3 sequence is CASGLYRAPTASTQYF. The CDR3 nucleotides are TGTGCCAGCGGCCTGTATAGGGCCCCAACAGCCTCTACGCAGTATTTT.

This chain joins TRBV29-1 and TRBJ2-4; D is ambiguous. The V and J ends lost 7 bases and 7 bases respectively, with 11 bases between them. Per the germline V gene, CDR1 is SQVTM and CDR2 is ANQGSEA. The CDR3 sequence is 11 residues long. CDR3 DNA sequence: TGCAGCGGATTAGTTAGGAACATTCAGTACTTC. This translates into CSGLVRNIQYF. The full variable domain, rest sourced from reference TRBV29-1 and TRBJ2-4, is SAVISQKPSRDICQRGTSLTIQCQVDSQVTMMFWYRQQPGQSLTLIATANQGSEATYESGFVIDKFPISRPNLTFSTLTVSNMSPEDSSIYLCSGLVRNIQYFGAGTRLSVL.

The chain uses TRBV7-9 and TRBJ2-7; TRBD1 or TRBD2 may be the D gene (6 bases each). The CDR3 totals 14 residues. Trimming took 5 bases from V and 2 from J, leaving 13 bases between them. In germline, CDR1 is SEHNR, CDR2 FQNEAQ (reference sequence). CDR3: CASSPRGAPYEQYF. CDR3 bases: TGTGCCAGCAGCCCAAGGGGGGCCCCCTACGAGCAGTACTTC.

The chain couples TRBV2 to TRBJ2-3; D remains ambiguous. The CDR3 extends over 15 amino acids. V gave up 3 bases and J gave up 6 bases, with 16 bases separating them. The germline V gene encodes CDR1 SNHLY and CDR2 FYNNEI. The CDR3 DNA is TGTGCCAGCAGTGACGGCAGGCTAGGTTCGGATACGCAGTATTTT. Protein sequence: CASSDGRLGSDTQYF.

This clone was counted a single time. The V gene is TRBV19, the J gene TRBJ2-5, with D unresolved. Trimming removed 5 bases at V and 3 bases at J, with 13 bases between. Germline V gene data show CDR1 as LNHDA and CDR2 as SQIVND (reference sequence). The CDR3 sequence is 14 residues long. CDR3 sequence: CASSAHGFKETQYF. CDR3 bases: TGTGCCAGTAGTGCACATGGATTTAAAGAGACCCAGTACTTC.

This rearrangement joins TRBV5-1 to TRBJ2-7; TRBD1 aligns across 7 bases. Germline V CDR1 and CDR2: SGHRS, YFSETQ. V dropped 4 bases and J dropped 0; count of bases not matched to a gene: 7. The CDR3 covers 15 residues. The CDR3 nucleotides read TGCGCCAGCAGCCAGACAGGGTTACCCTCCTACGAGCAGTACTTC. This sequence encodes CASSQTGLPSYEQYF.

This sequence joins TRBV5-4 and TRBJ2-1, with D unresolved. Per the germline V gene, CDR1 is SGHNT and CDR2 is YYREEE (reference sequence). Trimming pared 2 bases from V and 8 bases from J, leaving 8 bases between. The CDR3 has 12 residues. This chain's CDR3 is CASSLNHYEQFF. Written as DNA, the CDR3 is TGTGCCAGCAGCTTAAATCACTATGAGCAGTTCTTC.

The chain has TRBV4-1 and TRBJ2-5; D might be TRBD1 (5 bases). This CDR3 is 17 amino acids long. Germline V gene data show CDR1 as MGHRA and CDR2 as YSYEKL. V was clipped by 1 base and J by 2 bases, with 17 bases between them. The CDR3 DNA reads TGCGCCAGCAGCCAAGCCCAGGGTACTCAACTTCAAGAGACCCAGTACTTC. It yields the protein CASSQAQGTQLQETQYF.

The rearrangement links TRBV28 to TRBJ1-5; 8 bases align to TRBD1. The CDR3 consists of 15 residues. J lost 7 bases, V lost 1 base, and 6 bases had no gene match. Germline CDR1 and CDR2: MDHEN and SYDVKM. The CDR3 spells CASSLFRQGWQPQHF. DNA for the CDR3: TGTGCCAGCAGTTTATTTAGACAGGGGTGGCAGCCCCAGCATTTT.

This clone was counted ten times or more. The V call is TRBV15, the J call TRBJ2-5; 8 bases align to TRBD1. The germline gives CDR1 LNHNV, CDR2 YYDKDF (reference sequence). The V gene end was trimmed by 2 bases and the J gene end by 5 bases; junction bases not matched to a gene: 4. The CDR3 length is 14 residues. The CDR3 protein is CATSRRGTGETQYF. DNA for the CDR3: TGTGCCACCAGCAGACGGGGGACAGGCGAGACCCAGTACTTC.

The chain employs TRBV5-1 and TRBJ2-2, with D maybe TRBD1 (6 bases). Germline CDR1 and CDR2: SGHRS and YFSETQ. V was trimmed by 4 bases and J by 5 bases, leaving 9 bases between them. This CDR3 contains 13 residues. The CDR3 is CASSHRETGELFF. CDR3 coding DNA: TGCGCCAGCAGCCACAGGGAAACCGGGGAGCTGTTTTTT. Together with reference TRBV5-1 and TRBJ2-2, the CDR3 gives the full variable domain: KAGVTQTPRYLIKTRGQQVTLSCSPISGHRSVSWYQQTPGQGLQFLFEYFSETQRNKGNFPGRFSGRQFSNSRSEMNVSTLELGDSALYLCASSHRETGELFFGEGSRLTVL.

With respect to this clone: Within the sample, other DNA sequences also encode this same CDR3. DNA for the CDR3: TGTGCCAGCAGCGTGGATTTAACAGATACGCAGTATTTT. Translated, it gives CASSVDLTDTQYF. The V gene is TRBV9, the J gene TRBJ2-3; no firm D call. Germline V lookup: CDR1 SGDLS, CDR2 YYNGEE. The V end lost 2 bases, the J end lost 3 bases, and 7 bases lay between the germline ends. The CDR3 has 13 residues.

The rearrangement joins TRBV10-3 to TRBJ1-2; weak D call: TRBD1 (5 bases). The CDR3 length is 13 residues. Germline values: CDR1 ENHRY, CDR2 SYGVKD. The germline V and J ends were trimmed by 6 bases and 5 bases, with 13 bases remaining between them. This CDR3 is CAISTQGTYGYTF. Here the CDR3 DNA reads TGTGCCATCAGCACCCAGGGAACGTATGGCTACACCTTC.

The chain recombines TRBV4-1 with TRBJ1-2; weak D call: TRBD1 (6 bases). CDR1 and CDR2 (germline): MGHRA, YSYEKL. Trimming removed 1 base from V and 7 bases from J, with 13 bases in between. The CDR3 extends over 14 amino acids. The CDR3, as DNA: TGCGCCAGCAGCCAAGGACCAGGGGCGCGTGGCTACACCTTC. As protein: CASSQGPGARGYTF.

V gene TRBV28 combines with J gene TRBJ1-5; 7 positions match TRBD1. The germline V gene encodes CDR1 MDHEN and CDR2 SYDVKM. Trimming took 8 bases from V and 7 from J; bases not matched to a gene: 14. This CDR3 comprises 15 residues. The CDR3 DNA reads as TGTGCCAGCGTCCCCGTAAGGGGGCAGGGGCAGCCCCAGCATTTT. It yields the protein CASVPVRGQGQPQHF.